The TCR beta chain described here comes from a study of shared clonotypes between healthy human individuals. Study-level background: The donors, two women and a few men, were aged 18 to 49.

General study findings and limits: Represented diversity, genetic and exposure-history alike, was limited by few donors.

Naive CD8 cells lacked CD45RO and underwent positive selection for CCR7, leaving out terminally differentiated effector memory CD45RA+ cells. Note on this clone: Its target is not known.

The assay was immunoSEQ multiplex PCR, and TCRdb's table has in-frame clones only and misses some. The top ten clones hold 0.3% of a sample with 550,000 to 600,000 clones, 95% to 98% of them seen once. The V end lost 4 bases, the J end lost 5 bases, and 14 bases lay between the germline ends. This CDR3 is built from 15 residues. CDR1 MNHEY and CDR2 SMNVEV come from the germline V gene (reference sequence). The material sequenced was naive CD8+ T cells sorted from blood. The receptor was derived from a man aged 30 to 45 in good health. The J gene is TRBJ2-2, the V gene TRBV27, with D tentatively TRBD1 (6 bases). The CDR3 loop reads CASSSWDMATGELFF. The CDR3 nucleotides are TGTGCCAGCAGTTCCTGGGACATGGCGACCGGGGAGCTGTTTTTT.